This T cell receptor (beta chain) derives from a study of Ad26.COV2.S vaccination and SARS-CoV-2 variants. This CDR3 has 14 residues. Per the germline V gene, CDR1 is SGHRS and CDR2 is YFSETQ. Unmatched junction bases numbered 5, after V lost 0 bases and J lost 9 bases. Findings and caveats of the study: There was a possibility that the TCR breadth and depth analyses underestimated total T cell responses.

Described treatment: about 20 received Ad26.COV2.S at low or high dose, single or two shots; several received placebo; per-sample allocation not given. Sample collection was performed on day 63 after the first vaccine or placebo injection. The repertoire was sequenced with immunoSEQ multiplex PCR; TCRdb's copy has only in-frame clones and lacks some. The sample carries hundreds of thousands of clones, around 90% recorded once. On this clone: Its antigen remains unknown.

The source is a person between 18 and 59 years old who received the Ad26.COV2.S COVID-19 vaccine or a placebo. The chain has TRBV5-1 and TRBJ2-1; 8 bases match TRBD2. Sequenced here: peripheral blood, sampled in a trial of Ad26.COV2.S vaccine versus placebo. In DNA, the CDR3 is TGCGCCAGCAGCTTGGCGGGAGGGCCCAGTGAGCAGTTCTTC. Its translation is CASSLAGGPSEQFF.